This TCR beta chain was sequenced in a study of identical twins (dated by TCRdb to the mid-2010s). In the study overall: To test whether fetal clonotypes persist, this study deep-sequenced TCR alpha and beta repertoires from monozygotic twins, from unrelated adults of various ages, and from cord blood. Replicate twin experiments were performed at different times using different library preparation protocols to rule out contamination.

Only healthy Caucasian donors were included. Three pairs of female monozygotic twins, all aged about 18 to 30 years, made up the twin cohort. RNA for TCR libraries was isolated from peripheral blood mononuclear cells. CDR1 and CDR2 (MNHEY, SMNVEV) derive from the germline V gene (reference sequence). The CDR3 covers 18 residues, taking in both the cysteine and the phenylalanine. Just the 54-base CDR3 DNA is kept, in frame starting at base 1. Compared with germline, V lacks 4 bases and J lacks 0 bases; bases without a gene match: 11. Concerning this clonotype itself: It lacks a known antigen. No base qualities exist here, and no much larger clone lies one base off it.

Overall study outcomes, separate from this receptor: Invariant T cells such as MAIT and iNKT could partly confound zero-insertion analyses, although diverse VJ usage argued against such confounding for most clonotypes. Fewer insertions were carried by abundant cord blood beta clonotypes; a weaker similar trend was observed in young adult naive repertoires, while no such trend was observed in memory repertoires. Because the same donors could not be followed over many years, conclusions were based on cross-sectional statistical analysis. Compared with coincidental sharing between unrelated individuals, out-of-frame TCR alpha sequences shared between twins had an excess of sequences with low generation probability. In monozygotic twins, out-of-frame TCR alpha sharing was systematically underestimated by recombination models, although the models agreed with sharing between unrelated individuals. Excess twin sharing in beta out-of-frame sequences was weaker because fewer shared sequences lowered the signal-to-noise ratio.

To prepare the library, 5' RACE was applied. These reads were obtained on an Illumina HiSeq 2000. A universal primer binding site was introduced by template switching, and a unique molecular identifier was present in the final cDNA, enabling accurate counting of TCR cDNA molecules. Specific primers in the conserved constant-segment region were used to synthesize first-strand cDNA for TCR alpha and beta chains. To control for contamination, each cDNA library was double barcoded with a SMART-Mk sample barcode plus Illumina barcodes. Two successive PCR steps introduced TruSeq adapter sequences along with Illumina sample barcodes. Sequencing of the TCR alpha and beta cDNA libraries was done on the Illumina HiSeq platform using custom primers. The authors processed their data as follows. MiGEC processed the raw reads to extract unique molecular identifiers, while MiXCR was used to determine the CDR3 positions. Recombination models were inferred per individual with the repgenHMM and IGoR tools using an EM algorithm. The analysis of shared clonotypes was done with the tcR package in R, with sharing normalized by the product of cloneset sizes. To study raw recombination free of thymic and clonal selection effects, out-of-frame nonproductive sequences were analyzed. TCRdb reanalyzed the raw reads on its own, using fastp at Q25 for trimming and MiXCR for clone calling, and kept in-frame beta chains. For every CDR3 protein sequence, its rows merge into one entry that carries the most common genes and DNA. The authors' filters were not applied to this entry. Across this sample there are about 810,000 distinct CDR3 sequences, with approximately 13% seen only once. The leading ten clones occupy about 1.5% of the sample.

These data were likewise used in another study, on yellow fever vaccine responses in identical twins. Taken from the second paper: The T cell response to vaccination in identical twins was reported by the authors to appear partly convergent and partly personalized. In the study, vaccine-responding T cell clones were precisely tracked in identical twins.

The sample was PBMCs. The chain links TRBV27 with TRBJ2-1; 8 junctional bases match TRBD2. This clonotype originated in a woman under 30 in good health. The sequence in DNA is TGTGCCAGCAGTTCCCTCCTCACTAGCGGAAGCTCCTACAATGAGCAGTTCTTC. Translated, it reads CASSSLLTSGSSYNEQFF.